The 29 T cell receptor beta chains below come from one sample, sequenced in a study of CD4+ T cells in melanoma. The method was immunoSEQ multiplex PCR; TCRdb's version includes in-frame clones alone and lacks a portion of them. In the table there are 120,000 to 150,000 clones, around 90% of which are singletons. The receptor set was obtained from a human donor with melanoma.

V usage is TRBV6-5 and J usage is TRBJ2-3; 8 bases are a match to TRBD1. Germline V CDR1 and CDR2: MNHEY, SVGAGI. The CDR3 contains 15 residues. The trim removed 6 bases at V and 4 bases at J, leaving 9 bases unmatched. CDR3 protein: CASRSGTGLADTQYF. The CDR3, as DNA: TGTGCCAGCAGATCCGGGACAGGTCTCGCAGATACGCAGTATTTT.

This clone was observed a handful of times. CDR3 in amino acids: CASSTRGSSGELFF. The CDR3 coding sequence is TGTGCCAGTAGTACCAGGGGTAGTTCCGGGGAGCTGTTTTTT. V and J are TRBV19 and TRBJ2-2; weak D call: TRBD1 (6 bases). CDR1 and CDR2 (germline): LNHDA, SQIVND (reference sequence). Trimming took 4 bases from V and 6 from J, leaving 12 bases between them. The CDR3 covers 14 residues.

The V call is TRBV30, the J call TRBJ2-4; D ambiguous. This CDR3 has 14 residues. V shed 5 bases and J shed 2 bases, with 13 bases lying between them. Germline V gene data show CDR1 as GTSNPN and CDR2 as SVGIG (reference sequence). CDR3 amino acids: CAWASGWSKNIQYF. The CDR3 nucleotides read TGTGCCTGGGCATCCGGGTGGTCCAAAAACATTCAGTACTTC.

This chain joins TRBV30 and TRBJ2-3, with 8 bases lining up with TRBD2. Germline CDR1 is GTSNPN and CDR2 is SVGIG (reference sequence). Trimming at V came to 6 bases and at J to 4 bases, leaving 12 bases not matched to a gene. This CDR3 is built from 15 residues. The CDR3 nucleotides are TGTGCCTGCCCGCGGGTCGGGGGGGCGGCAGATACGCAGTATTTT. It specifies CACPRVGGAADTQYF.

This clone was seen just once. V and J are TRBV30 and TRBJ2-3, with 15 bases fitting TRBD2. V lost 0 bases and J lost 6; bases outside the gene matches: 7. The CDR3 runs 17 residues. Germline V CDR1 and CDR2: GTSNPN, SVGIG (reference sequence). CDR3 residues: CAWSVLRTSGGADTQYF. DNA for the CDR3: TGTGCCTGGAGTGTCTTAAGGACTAGCGGGGGGGCGGATACGCAGTATTTT.

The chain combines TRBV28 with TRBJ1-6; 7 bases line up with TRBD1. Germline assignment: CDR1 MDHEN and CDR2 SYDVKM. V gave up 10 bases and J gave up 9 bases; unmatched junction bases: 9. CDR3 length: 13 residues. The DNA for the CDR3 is TGTGCCACGGGAGGGGGCCCGGGTTCACCCCTCCACTTT. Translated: CATGGGPGSPLHF.

CDR3: CASSAAGTDTQYF. The CDR3, as DNA: TGTGCCAGCAGCGCAGCAGGCACAGATACGCAGTATTTT. This chain links TRBV9 with TRBJ2-3; D remains ambiguous. In germline, CDR1 is SGDLS, CDR2 YYNGEE. The ends were cut back, 3 bases at V and 1 base at J, with 6 bases in the middle. The CDR3 consists of 13 residues. Full variable domain (rest looked up from reference TRBV9 and TRBJ2-3): DSGVTQTPKHLITATGQRVTLRCSPRSGDLSVYWYQQSLDQGLQFLIQYYNGEERAKGNILERFSAQQFPDLHSELNLSSLELGDSALYFCASSAAGTDTQYFGPGTRLTVL.

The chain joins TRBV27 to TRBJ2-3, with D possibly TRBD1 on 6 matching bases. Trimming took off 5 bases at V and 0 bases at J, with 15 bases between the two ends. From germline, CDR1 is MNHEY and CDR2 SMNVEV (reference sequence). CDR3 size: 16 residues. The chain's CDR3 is CASSDGQWSSTDTQYF. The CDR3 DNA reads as TGTGCCAGCAGTGACGGACAGTGGTCTAGCACAGATACGCAGTATTTT.

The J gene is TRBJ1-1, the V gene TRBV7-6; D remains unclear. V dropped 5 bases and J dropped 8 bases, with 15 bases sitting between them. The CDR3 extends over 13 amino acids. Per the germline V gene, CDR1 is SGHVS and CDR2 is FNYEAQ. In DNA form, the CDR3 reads TGTGCCAGCAGCCGGCAGCAGAATAGGGAAGCTTTCTTT. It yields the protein CASSRQQNREAFF.

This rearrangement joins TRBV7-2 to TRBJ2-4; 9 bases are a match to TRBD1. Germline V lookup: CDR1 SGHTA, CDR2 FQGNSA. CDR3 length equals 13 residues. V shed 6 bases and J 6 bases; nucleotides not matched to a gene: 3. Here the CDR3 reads CASSSTGGNIQYF. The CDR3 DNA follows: TGTGCCAGCAGTTCGACAGGGGGAAACATTCAGTACTTC. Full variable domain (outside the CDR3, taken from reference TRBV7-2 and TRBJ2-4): GAGVSQSPSNKVTEKGKDVELRCDPISGHTALYWYRQSLGQGLEFLIYFQGNSAPDKSGLPSDRFSAERTGGSVSTLTIQRTQQEDSAVYLCASSSTGGNIQYFGAGTRLSVL.

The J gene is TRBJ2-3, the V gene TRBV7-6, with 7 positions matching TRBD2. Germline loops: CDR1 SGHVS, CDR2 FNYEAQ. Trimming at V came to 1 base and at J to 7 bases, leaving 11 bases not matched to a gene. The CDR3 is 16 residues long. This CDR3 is CASSLGSRGGRNTQYF. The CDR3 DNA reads TGTGCCAGCAGCTTAGGCTCTCGCGGGGGTAGGAATACGCAGTATTTT.

This CDR3 reads CASSVVGTGQSEAFF. In DNA form, the CDR3 reads TGTGCCAGCAGCGTAGTTGGGACAGGCCAGTCTGAAGCTTTCTTT. This chain connects TRBV9 to TRBJ1-1; 8 nucleotides match TRBD1. The CDR3 is 15 amino acids. V was clipped by 0 bases and J by 6 bases; unmatched bases: 7. CDR1 and CDR2 from the germline V gene are SGDLS and YYNGEE.

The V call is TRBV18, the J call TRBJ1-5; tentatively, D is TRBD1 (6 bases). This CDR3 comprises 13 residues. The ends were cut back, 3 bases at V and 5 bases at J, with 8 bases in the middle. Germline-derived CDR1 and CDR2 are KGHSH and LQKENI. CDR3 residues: CASSPNRDQPQHF. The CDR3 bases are TGTGCCAGCTCACCCAACAGGGATCAGCCCCAGCATTTT.

The CDR3 here is CASSLDRGTDTQYF. CDR3 DNA: TGTGCCAGCAGCCTAGACAGGGGAACAGATACGCAGTATTTT. The chain carries TRBV11-1 and TRBJ2-3, with TRBD1 matching over 8 bases. V lost 5 bases and J lost 3; bases outside the gene matches: 4. The germline V gene encodes CDR1 SGHAT and CDR2 FQDESV (reference sequence). The CDR3 contains 14 residues.

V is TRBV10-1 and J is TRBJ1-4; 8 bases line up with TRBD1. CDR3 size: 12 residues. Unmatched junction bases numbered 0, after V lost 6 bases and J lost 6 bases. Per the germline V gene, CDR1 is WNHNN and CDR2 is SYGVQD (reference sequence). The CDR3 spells CASRGQDEKLFF. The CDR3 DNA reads TGCGCCAGCAGGGGACAGGATGAAAAACTGTTTTTT.

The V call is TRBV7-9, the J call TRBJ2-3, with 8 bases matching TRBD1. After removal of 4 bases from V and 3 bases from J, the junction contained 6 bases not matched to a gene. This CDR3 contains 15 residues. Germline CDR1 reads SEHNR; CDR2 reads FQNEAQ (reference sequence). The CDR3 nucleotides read TGTGCCAGCAGCTCTGGACAGGGTCGGACAGATACGCAGTATTTT. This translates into CASSSGQGRTDTQYF.

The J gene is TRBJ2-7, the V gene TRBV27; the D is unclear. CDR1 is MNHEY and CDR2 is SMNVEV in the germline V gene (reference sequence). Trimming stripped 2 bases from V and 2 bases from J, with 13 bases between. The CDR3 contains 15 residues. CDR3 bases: TGTGCCAGCAGTTTAATAAAAGGTCCTCCCTACGAGCAGTACTTC. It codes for CASSLIKGPPYEQYF.

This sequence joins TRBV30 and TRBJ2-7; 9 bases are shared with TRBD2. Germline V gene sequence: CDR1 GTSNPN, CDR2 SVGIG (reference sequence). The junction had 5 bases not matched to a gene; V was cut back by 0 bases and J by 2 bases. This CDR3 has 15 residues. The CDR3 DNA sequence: TGTGCCTGGAGTGTACTCGCGGGGGGGACCTACGAGCAGTACTTC. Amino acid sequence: CAWSVLAGGTYEQYF.

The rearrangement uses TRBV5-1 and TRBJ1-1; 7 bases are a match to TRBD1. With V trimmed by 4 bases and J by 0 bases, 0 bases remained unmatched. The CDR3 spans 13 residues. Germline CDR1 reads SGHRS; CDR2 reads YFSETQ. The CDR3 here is CASSGTVNTEAFF. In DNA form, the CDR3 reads TGCGCCAGCAGCGGGACAGTGAACACTGAAGCTTTCTTT.

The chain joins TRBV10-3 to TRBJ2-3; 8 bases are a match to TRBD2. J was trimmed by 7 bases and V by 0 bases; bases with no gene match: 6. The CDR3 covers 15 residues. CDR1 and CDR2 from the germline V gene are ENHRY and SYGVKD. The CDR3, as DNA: TGTGCCATCAGTGAGTCAACGGGGGGGCCGAATACGCAGTATTTT. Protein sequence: CAISESTGGPNTQYF.

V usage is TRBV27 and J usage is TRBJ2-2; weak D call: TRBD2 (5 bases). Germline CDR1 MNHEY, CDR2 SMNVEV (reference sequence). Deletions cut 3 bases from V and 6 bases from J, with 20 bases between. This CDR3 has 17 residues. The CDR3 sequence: CASSLPPASSTPGELFF. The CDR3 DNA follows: TGTGCCAGCAGTTTGCCACCCGCCTCTAGCACCCCCGGGGAGCTGTTTTTT.

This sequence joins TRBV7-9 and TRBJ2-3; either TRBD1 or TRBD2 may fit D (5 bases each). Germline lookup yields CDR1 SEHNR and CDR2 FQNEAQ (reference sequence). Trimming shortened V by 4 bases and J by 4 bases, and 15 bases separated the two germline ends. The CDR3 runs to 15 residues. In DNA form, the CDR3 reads TGTGCCAGCAGCTCGGGACCCCCATGGGCAGATACGCAGTATTTT. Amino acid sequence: CASSSGPPWADTQYF.

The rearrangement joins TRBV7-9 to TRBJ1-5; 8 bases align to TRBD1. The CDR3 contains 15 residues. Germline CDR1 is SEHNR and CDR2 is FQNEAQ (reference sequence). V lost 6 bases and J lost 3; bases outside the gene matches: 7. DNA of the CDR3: TGTGCCAGCAGTAAGACAGGGGTTGACAATCAGCCCCAGCATTTT. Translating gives CASSKTGVDNQPQHF.

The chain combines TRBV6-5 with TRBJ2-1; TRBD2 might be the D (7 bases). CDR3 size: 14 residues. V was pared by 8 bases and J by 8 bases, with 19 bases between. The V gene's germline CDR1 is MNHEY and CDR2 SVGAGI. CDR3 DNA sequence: TGTGCCAGCTGTTGCGGGGGCGAGGGGGATGAGCAGTTCTTC. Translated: CASCCGGEGDEQFF.

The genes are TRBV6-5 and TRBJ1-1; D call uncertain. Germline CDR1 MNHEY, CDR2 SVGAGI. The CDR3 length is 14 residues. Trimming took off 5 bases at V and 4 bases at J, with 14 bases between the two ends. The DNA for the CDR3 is TGTGCCAGCAGTACCGGACCGGGGAGCACTGAAGCTTTCTTT. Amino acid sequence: CASSTGPGSTEAFF.

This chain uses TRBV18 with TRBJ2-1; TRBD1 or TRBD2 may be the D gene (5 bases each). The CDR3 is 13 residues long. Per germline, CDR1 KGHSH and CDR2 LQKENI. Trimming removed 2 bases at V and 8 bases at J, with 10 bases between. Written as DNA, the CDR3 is TGTGCCAGCTCACCAGGCGAGGGGCATGAGCAGTTCTTC. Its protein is CASSPGEGHEQFF.

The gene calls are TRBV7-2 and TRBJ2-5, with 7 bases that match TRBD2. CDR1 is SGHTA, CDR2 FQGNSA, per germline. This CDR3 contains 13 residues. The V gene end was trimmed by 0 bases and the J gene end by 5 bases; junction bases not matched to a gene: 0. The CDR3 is CASSLARGETQYF. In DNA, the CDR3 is TGTGCCAGCAGCTTAGCGCGGGGGGAGACCCAGTACTTC.

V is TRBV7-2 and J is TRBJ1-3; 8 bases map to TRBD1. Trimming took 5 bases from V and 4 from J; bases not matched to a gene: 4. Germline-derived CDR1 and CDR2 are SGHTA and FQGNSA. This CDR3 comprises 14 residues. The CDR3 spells CASSPTGGGNTIYF. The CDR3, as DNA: TGTGCCAGCAGCCCAACAGGGGGAGGAAACACCATATATTTT.

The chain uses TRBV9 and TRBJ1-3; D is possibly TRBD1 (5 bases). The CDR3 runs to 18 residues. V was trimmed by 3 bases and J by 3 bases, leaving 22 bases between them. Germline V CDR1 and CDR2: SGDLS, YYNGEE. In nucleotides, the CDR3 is TGTGCCAGCAGCGGACAGTCCCTTTCTTCGGGGGTTGGAAACACCATATATTTT. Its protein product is CASSGQSLSSGVGNTIYF.